The source of this T cell receptor (beta chain) is a study of blood T cell repertoires in COVID-19. On the study more broadly: From the United States, Italy and Spain came samples of acute and convalescent COVID-19. Nucleic acid was either cDNA or gDNA, and it came from T cells, B-cell-depleted T cells, or PBMCs.

Those enrolled, adults aged roughly 18 to 100 years, came from fewer than 25 US areas. This CDR3 has 12 amino acids. CDR1 SNHLY and CDR2 FYNNEI come from the germline V gene. Trimming took off 7 bases at V and 5 bases at J, with 11 bases between the two ends. The method was immunoSEQ multiplex PCR; TCRdb's version includes in-frame clones alone and lacks a portion of them. The table lists about 180,000 clones, 80% of them singletons. The J gene is TRBJ1-2, the V gene TRBV2; D is undetermined. The clonotype comes from a man aged 60 to 75 who had been exposed to COVID-19. The sequenced sample consisted of PBMCs or T cells enriched from blood (not recorded which). DNA for the CDR3: TGTGCCAGCAAGTTGGACTTTTATGGCTACACCTTC. Its protein product is CASKLDFYGYTF.